The rows below give T cell receptor beta chains drawn from one sample of a study of shared clonotypes between healthy human individuals. Profiled with immunoSEQ multiplex PCR; TCRdb holds only in-frame clones, not every one. The table lists about 480,000 clones, almost 80% of them singletons. Sequencing was done on a sample of PBMCs. These receptors all stem from a woman aged 40 to 50 in good health. Some clones in this sample may be carry-over from other donors' samples. CDR3s include the opening cysteine and the closing phenylalanine or tryptophan. A D gene is named only where the DNA matches it firmly. Clone size appears in some rows only: once, few, many, or a class for an expanded clone.

clone size	V gene	D gene	J gene	CDR3 DNA	CDR3 protein
NA	TRBV7-9	NA	TRBJ1-1	TGTGCCAGCAGCTTAGCGCTGGGGGCGGCTTTCTTT	CASSLALGAAFF
NA	TRBV19	TRBD1	TRBJ1-2	TGTGCCAGTAGCATGCCAAGACAGGGAAGCTATGGCTACACCTTC	CASSMPRQGSYGYTF
NA	TRBV2	TRBD1	TRBJ2-4	TGTGCCAGCAGCGCGGACAGGGCGTGGACCAAAAACATTCAGTACTTC	CASSADRAWTKNIQYF
NA	TRBV19	NA	TRBJ1-2	TGTGCCAGTAGCCCGGACTCTACAGGGACTCGCGGCTATGGCTACACCTTC	CASSPDSTGTRGYGYTF
NA	TRBV29-1	NA	TRBJ2-3	TGCAGCGTTGCAGGCACAGATACGCAGTATTTT	CSVAGTDTQYF
NA	TRBV19	TRBD1	TRBJ1-5	TGTGCCAGTAGTTCAGACAGGGCGGGACAGCCCCAGCATTTT	CASSSDRAGQPQHF
once	TRBV19	NA	TRBJ2-1	TGTGCCAGTAGTCCGAAAGGGAGGCGCTCCTACAATGAGCAGTTCTTC	CASSPKGRRSYNEQFF
NA	TRBV28	NA	TRBJ1-1	TGTGCCAGCTATCATGGGGGGACCGTGGCGAACACTGAAGCTTTCTTT	CASYHGGTVANTEAFF
NA	TRBV2	NA	TRBJ2-1	TGTGCCAGCAGTGAAAGGGAATACAATGAGCAGTTCTTC	CASSEREYNEQFF
NA	TRBV6-5	NA	TRBJ2-7	TGTGCCAGCAGTTACTCGCCCCAGGGGGGCTACGAGCAGTACTTC	CASSYSPQGGYEQYF
NA	TRBV5-6	TRBD2	TRBJ2-1	TGTGCCAGCAGCTTGGGCGGGAGGAGCCTCGATGAGCAGTTCTTC	CASSLGGRSLDEQFF
NA	TRBV10-3	NA	TRBJ2-5	TGTGCCATCAGTGAAGGCAGGGGAGGAGAGACCCAGTACTTC	CAISEGRGGETQYF
few	TRBV6-1	TRBD1	TRBJ2-7	TGTGCCACAGCTCTCCGGGACAGGGGCTACGAGCAGTACTTC	CATALRDRGYEQYF
once	TRBV4-1	NA	TRBJ2-2	TGCGCCAGCAGCCCCCGACTAGCGAACACCGGGGAGCTGTTTTTT	CASSPRLANTGELFF
NA	TRBV15	NA	TRBJ2-1	TGTGCCACCAGCAGAGATTCAGCTAGCAGACCCTACAATGAGCAGTTCTTC	CATSRDSASRPYNEQFF
once	TRBV12-5	TRBD2	TRBJ2-2	TGTGCTAGTGGTTTCTCCGGGGGGATTGGAGCCGGGGAGCTGTTTTTT	CASGFSGGIGAGELFF